The T cell receptor (beta chain) described here comes from a study of shared clonotypes between healthy human individuals. Germline loops: CDR1 SGHDN, CDR2 FVKESK. V was shortened by 1 base and J by 3 bases, with 16 bases between the two germline ends. The CDR3 extends over 16 amino acids. In the naive CD8 group, cells lacked CD45RO and were positively selected for CCR7, so terminally differentiated effector memory CD45RA+ cells were left out. The data were produced by immunoSEQ multiplex PCR, yet TCRdb's version contains in-frame clones alone and is incomplete. The sample records about 800,000 clones, 90% to 97% being singletons.

The chain employs TRBV14 and TRBJ2-7; the D call may be TRBD1 or TRBD2 (6 bases each). The sample comprised naive CD8+ T cells sorted from blood. The sequence was obtained from a young man in good health. The CDR3 coding sequence is TGTGCCAGCAGCCAAGCTTTGGGGGGCTTCGACTACGAGCAGTACTTC. Protein product: CASSQALGGFDYEQYF.